What follows are 10 T cell receptor beta chains derived from one specimen sequenced in a study of spatial heterogeneity in lung cancer (dated by TCRdb to about 2019). The library was made by 5' RACE. The reads were generated on a NextSeq 500. Starting from the raw public reads, TCRdb applied fastp trimming at Q25, assembled clones with MiXCR and retained in-frame beta chains. Every entry covers one CDR3 protein and lists the most common genes and DNA from its rows. This sample has 39,000 or so distinct CDR3 sequences in its table, and around 7.5% of those were observed once. The ten largest clones add up to over 25% of the sample. According to the study, the label for this sample's time point signals: sample taken at primary tumor resection. Sequenced material: PBMCs, taken at surgery. The receptors shown here come from a male donor with early-stage non-small cell lung cancer.

The table lists this clonotype with many counts. At one boundary the junction diverges from the germline segment, which might be a read error. V and J are TRBV5-1 and TRBJ2-1, with D possibly being TRBD1 (5 bases). Germline CDR1 SGHRS, CDR2 YFSETQ. There are 15 residues in the CDR3. CDR3 sequence reads: CAGSSQGFSYNEQFF. The CDR3 nucleotides read TGCGCCGGCAGCTCCCAGGGTTTTTCCTACAATGAGCAGTTCTTC.

This clonotype was counted only a few times. This chain links TRBV7-9 with TRBJ2-6; D gene unclear. CDR1 SEHNR and CDR2 FQNEAQ come from the germline V gene (reference sequence). This CDR3 has 15 amino acids. V shed 5 bases and J shed 1 base, with 9 bases lying between them. The CDR3: CASSGALSGANVLTF. The CDR3 nucleotides are TGTGCCAGCAGCGGCGCCCTGTCTGGGGCCAACGTCCTGACTTTC.

This clonotype was picked up a small number of times. The J gene is TRBJ2-5, the V gene TRBV7-2, with unresolved D. The length of the CDR3 is 13 residues. V shed 5 bases and J shed 4 bases, with 11 bases lying between them. Germline V CDR1 and CDR2: SGHTA, FQGNSA. CDR3 residues: CASSPTRSETQYF. The CDR3 coding sequence is TGTGCCAGCAGCCCCACTCGGTCAGAGACCCAGTACTTC. Variable domain in full (rest from reference TRBV7-2 and TRBJ2-5): GAGVSQSPSNKVTEKGKDVELRCDPISGHTALYWYRQSLGQGLEFLIYFQGNSAPDKSGLPSDRFSAERTGGSVSTLTIQRTQQEDSAVYLCASSPTRSETQYFGPGTRLLVL.

This clonotype is deemed medium-sized. The chain employs TRBV7-2 and TRBJ1-6, with a weak D call TRBD1 (5 bases). The CDR3 contains 14 residues. V lost 5 bases and J 8 bases, leaving 13 bases between the germline ends. Per germline, CDR1 SGHTA and CDR2 FQGNSA. Written as DNA, the CDR3 is TGTGCCAGCAGCCCTCAGGGTGCGGATTCACCCCTCCACTTT. This gives the protein CASSPQGADSPLHF.

This clonotype was recorded at least ten times. The V and J genes are TRBV7-9 and TRBJ1-1; unclear D gene. CDR3 length: 13 amino acids. Trimming pared 5 bases from V and 4 bases from J, leaving 11 bases between. Germline lookup yields CDR1 SEHNR and CDR2 FQNEAQ (reference sequence). DNA for the CDR3: TGTGCCAGCAGCCCGGAAGTCGGCACTGAAGCTTTCTTT. Protein sequence: CASSPEVGTEAFF.

This clonotype was counted at least ten times. The V gene is TRBV4-3, the J gene TRBJ2-7; 9 bases are a match to TRBD2. Germline trimming cut 3 bases from V and 0 bases from J; bases unmatched to any gene: 15. Germline V lookup: CDR1 LGHNA, CDR2 YSLEER. This CDR3 has 19 amino acids. The DNA for the CDR3 is TGCGCCAGCAGCCAGTACTACCACCCTAGCGGGGCCAGCTCCTACGAGCAGTACTTC. Its protein is CASSQYYHPSGASSYEQYF.

This clonotype was counted ten times or more. The J gene is TRBJ2-1, the V gene TRBV2, with 13 bases lining up with TRBD2. CDR3 length equals 15 residues. V lost 6 bases to trimming and J lost 5 bases; unmatched junction nucleotides: 4. The germline gives CDR1 SNHLY, CDR2 FYNNEI. Here the CDR3 reads CASRLGTSGNNEQFF. CDR3 DNA sequence: TGTGCCAGCAGATTAGGGACTAGCGGGAACAATGAGCAGTTCTTC.

This clonotype appeared a few times. V and J are TRBV4-3 and TRBJ2-1; 7 bases are a match to TRBD1. The length of the CDR3 is 15 residues. Per the germline V gene, CDR1 is LGHNA and CDR2 is YSLEER. Trimming removed 1 base from V and 4 bases from J; junction bases left unmatched: 4. Here the CDR3 reads CASSQAQGQYNEQFF. The CDR3 nucleotides are TGCGCCAGCAGCCAAGCCCAGGGACAGTACAATGAGCAGTTCTTC.

This clonotype was picked up a small number of times. The V gene is TRBV5-1, the J gene TRBJ1-1; the D is unclear. The CDR3 spans 13 residues. Trimming cost V 0 bases and J 1 base, with 4 bases left between them. Germline assignment: CDR1 SGHRS and CDR2 YFSETQ. CDR3 residues: CASSLDRNTEAFF. The CDR3 DNA sequence: TGCGCCAGCAGCTTGGACAGGAACACTGAAGCTTTCTTT. Combining the CDR3 with reference TRBV5-1 and TRBJ1-1 gives the whole variable domain KAGVTQTPRYLIKTRGQQVTLSCSPISGHRSVSWYQQTPGQGLQFLFEYFSETQRNKGNFPGRFSGRQFSNSRSEMNVSTLELGDSALYLCASSLDRNTEAFFGQGTRLTVV.

There are many counts of this clonotype. The rearrangement uses TRBV12-3 or TRBV12-4 and TRBJ2-3; D is unclear. The V end lost 4 bases, the J end lost 3 bases, and 2 bases lay between the germline ends. The CDR3 length is 11 residues. CDR3 protein: CASSSTDTQYF. The CDR3 coding sequence is TGTGCCAGCAGTTCGACAGATACGCAGTATTTT.